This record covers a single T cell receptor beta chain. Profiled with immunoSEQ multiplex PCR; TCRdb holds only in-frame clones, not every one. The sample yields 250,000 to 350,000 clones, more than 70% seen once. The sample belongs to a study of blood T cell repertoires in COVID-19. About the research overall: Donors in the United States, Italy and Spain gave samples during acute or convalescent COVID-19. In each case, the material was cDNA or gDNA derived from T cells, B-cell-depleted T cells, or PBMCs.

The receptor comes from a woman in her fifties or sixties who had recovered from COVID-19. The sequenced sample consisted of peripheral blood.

CDR3 loop: CASSLVLRGTGELFF. The CDR3 coding sequence is TGTGCCAGCAGTTTAGTACTTAGGGGCACCGGGGAGCTGTTTTTT. V usage is TRBV2 and J usage is TRBJ2-2; the D gene is possibly TRBD1 (5 bases). Germline V lookup: CDR1 SNHLY, CDR2 FYNNEI. V gave up 5 bases and J gave up 4 bases, with 14 bases separating them. CDR3 length: 15 amino acids.